The clone carrying this T cell receptor beta chain was picked up one time. The participants were between about 18 and 95 years old and came from 24 US areas. This sample was included in a study of blood T cell repertoires in COVID-19. Overall study: Collection of acute and convalescent COVID-19 samples took place in the United States, Italy and Spain. In each case, the material was cDNA or gDNA derived from T cells, B-cell-depleted T cells, or PBMCs.

Method: immunoSEQ multiplex PCR; TCRdb's copy keeps in-frame clones and lacks some. Of some 410,000 clones listed, approximately 90% are singletons. V was pared by 0 bases and J by 2 bases, with 13 bases between. The CDR3 contains 15 residues. Germline loops: CDR1 GTSNPN, CDR2 SVGIG (reference sequence). Material: PBMCs or T cells enriched from blood (not recorded which). The chain couples TRBV30 to TRBJ1-1; maybe TRBD1 (5 bases). The TCR sequence derives from a woman aged 25-40 years with acute COVID-19. The CDR3 region is CAWSVQVQGNTEAFF. In nucleotides, the CDR3 is TGTGCCTGGAGTGTACAGGTTCAGGGAAACACTGAAGCTTTCTTT.